The 5 T cell receptor beta chains below were found in one sample sequenced in a study of T cell changes during pregnancy in multiple sclerosis. TCRdb's table, derived via immunoSEQ multiplex PCR, lists solely in-frame clones and lacks some. The repertoire consists of tens of thousands of clones, with around 92% occurring once and the leading ten covering about 0.7%. The sequencing used CD4+ T cells from peripheral blood mononuclear cells, collected in the third trimester of pregnancy. The receptors were gathered from a female donor with multiple sclerosis, enrolled in a pregnancy study.

V usage is TRBV6-5 and J usage is TRBJ2-7, with 7 bases that match TRBD2. CDR3 size: 15 residues. The germline V gene encodes CDR1 MNHEY and CDR2 SVGAGI. The V gene end was trimmed by 4 bases and the J gene end by 4 bases; junction bases not matched to a gene: 10. This chain's CDR3 is CASSSPGLAVYEQYF. The CDR3 bases are TGTGCCAGCAGTTCCCCTGGCCTAGCGGTATACGAGCAGTACTTC.

The chain combines TRBV14 with TRBJ2-1; tentatively, D is TRBD2 (5 bases). The germline CDR1 and CDR2 sequences are SGHDN and FVKESK. Trimming removed 2 bases from V and 3 bases from J, with 14 bases in between. The CDR3 totals 16 residues. The chain's CDR3 is CASSQYVSGYYNEQFF. For the CDR3, the DNA is TGTGCCAGCAGCCAATACGTGAGCGGATACTACAATGAGCAGTTCTTC. The variable domain in full, with the rest retrieved from reference TRBV14 and TRBJ2-1, is EAGVTQFPSHSVIEKGQTVTLRCDPISGHDNLYWYRRVMGKEIKFLLHFVKESKQDESGMPNNRFLAERTGGTYSTLKVQPAELEDSGVYFCASSQYVSGYYNEQFFGPGTRLTVL.

This chain joins TRBV6-1 and TRBJ1-2, with D unclear. CDR1 MNHNS and CDR2 SASEGT come from the germline V gene. Deletions cut 5 bases from V and 4 bases from J, with 14 bases between. The CDR3 runs 14 residues. CDR3 amino acids: CASSHPMGGYGYTF. DNA for the CDR3: TGTGCCAGCAGTCACCCGATGGGAGGCTATGGCTACACCTTC.

The chain links TRBV2 to TRBJ2-5, with 7 bases that match TRBD1. Unmatched junction bases numbered 14, after V lost 6 bases and J lost 4 bases. This CDR3 has 16 residues. In germline, CDR1 is SNHLY, CDR2 FYNNEI. CDR3 DNA sequence: TGTGCCAGCAGGATCGGGACAGTCGCGGTGACAGAGACCCAGTACTTC. Protein: CASRIGTVAVTETQYF.

The chain couples TRBV19 to TRBJ2-1; D gene ambiguous. Trimming pared 2 bases from V and 5 bases from J, leaving 7 bases between. The CDR3 consists of 13 residues. Germline values: CDR1 LNHDA, CDR2 SQIVND (reference sequence). CDR3 sequence (DNA): TGTGCCAGTAGTATATGGGCCGACAATGAGCAGTTCTTC. Translated, it gives CASSIWADNEQFF.